These T cell receptor beta chains were read from a single sample in a study of T-cell memory formation after mild COVID-19. TCRdb redid the calling of the 5' RACE reads with MiXCR, one entry per CDR3 protein. Of around 400,000 distinct CDR3 sequences detected, around 24% appear once; the ten largest clones hold around 8.1%. The specimen sequenced was PBMCs or a T cell subset sorted from them (not recorded which). The receptors come from an adult woman who had mild COVID-19 (a few samples of this study predate the infection). Cell type and time point are not known. Each CDR3 is given without its conserved first and last residue. The order of the fields is D gene, V gene, CDR3 protein. D genes are given only for firm matches.

TRBD2 TRBV7-2 ASSRTSGRGEDTQY
. TRBV7-6 ASSLRGWEGYT
. TRBV4-2 ASSQGGQQF
. TRBV20-1 SAIRGATSYEQY
TRBD2 TRBV27 ASSLRPSGRVSGEQY
TRBD2 TRBV20-1 SARRGLALSYEQY
TRBD2 TRBV7-6 ASSSGGGWSYNEQF
TRBD2 TRBV5-1 ASSLTGTITDTQY
TRBD1 TRBV3-1 ASRRTGDSYEQY
TRBD1 TRBV7-9 ASSLVQGQAEAF
TRBD1 TRBV24-1 ATSDGGQGAGEAF
TRBD1 TRBV20-1 STGQGEGTEAF
TRBD1 TRBV19 ASALNRGLDGYT
. TRBV6-5 ASGSRVGDTQY
. TRBV11-3 ASSLGRISYNEQF
TRBD1 TRBV29-1 SVGWQGAIEAF
. TRBV5-5 ASSLVATNTGELF
. TRBV29-1 SVGSAGKSPYEQY
. TRBV7-9 ASSPKGTVNTEAF
TRBD2 TRBV7-3 ASSSLAGAPNEQF
. TRBV12-3/TRBV12-4 ASSFAGTANTEAF
. TRBV24-1 ATSDGWYTEAF
TRBD2 TRBV4-2 ASSPKLLRLAGNNEQF
. TRBV4-1 ASSQVLVGYGYT
. TRBV5-6 ASSLDSFRYTGELF
. TRBV12-3/TRBV12-4 ASSLARGSYGYT
. TRBV4-2 ASSQDPGADTEAF
. TRBV9 ASSVASDLYNEQF
. TRBV7-2 ASSLIEGIAEAF
. TRBV18 ASSPLPGVSNQPQH
. TRBV7-2 ASNHQTGAGYT
. TRBV7-9 ASSPHGGSTDTQY
. TRBV7-3 ASSQGPTLTEQF
TRBD2 TRBV24-1 ATSSLAENEQF
. TRBV12-3/TRBV12-4 ASSLRDSYGYT
. TRBV7-9 ASSLNGFNEQY
. TRBV15 ATSRAHDSSYEQY
. TRBV29-1 SVSGAERNTEAF
. TRBV6-6 ASSYIRDNQETQY
. TRBV7-2 ASSLITGVADTQY